This T cell receptor beta chain was identified during a study of shared clonotypes between healthy human individuals (dated by TCRdb to the early 2020s). The study in broad terms: A couple of women and a few men aged 18 to 49 years were included in the cohort. For each donor, CD4 naive and CD4 memory were each given three plates, CD8 naive was given two plates, and CD8 memory was given one plate. The study deeply sequenced blood TCR repertoires of about five healthy adults to estimate repertoire size and the extent of clonotype sharing between individuals. Different laboratories and diverse techniques were used to prepare libraries and sequence TCR repertoires, to increase sequencing depth and limit assay-specific biases. Per donor, leukapheresis produced somewhere between about 0.8 and 9 billion PBMCs.

For this clone: No cognate antigen has been identified for it. No base quality information exists; no much larger clone differs at one position.

What the authors observed across the whole study: Only blood was sampled, and tissue TCR repertoires likely differ from those in blood. Pairwise subsampling indicated that sequencing depth was expected to affect the degree of clonotype sharing among donors. Naive subsets generally had larger estimated clonotype richness than memory subsets. Compared with non-shared clonotypes, the clonotypes found in all four sorted-subset donors had higher generation probabilities. Approximately 5% of naive CD4, roughly 3.5% of naive CD8, roughly 2.4% of memory CD4, and around 0.42% of memory CD8 clonotypes were shared across a handful of donors. Even with the large sequencing depth, rarefaction of the sorted-subset datasets indicated that sequencing was incomplete. Because the study included a small number of donors, the genetic and exposure-history diversity represented was limited.

For the CD8 naive samples, CD45RO-negative cells were positively selected for CCR7, yielding a CD45RA+CCR7+ population from which TemRA cells were excluded. Donors were healthy HIV-negative adults with no recently reported acute infections or vaccinations. Every donor was a Caucasian adult residing in Nashville, Tennessee, USA. Blood was collected by leukapheresis, and PBMCs were isolated by Ficoll-Histopaque density gradient centrifugation and then cryopreserved in liquid nitrogen vapor phase. Analytical flow cytometry was used to check the purity and quantity of each magnetically sorted T cell population. Each sorted fraction had its genomic DNA isolated and then quantified by UV absorbance on a Nanodrop 2000c. The germline V gene specifies MDHEN as CDR1 and SYDVKM as CDR2. Relative to germline, V is missing 2 bases and J is missing 6 bases, with 3 bases of the junction outside any gene match. The CDR3 holds 14 amino acids from the cysteine to the phenylalanine. Only the CDR3 part of the read is kept: 42 bases, read in frame from the first base.

Using the deep immunoSEQ assay, TCR CDR3 regions were amplified from genomic DNA by multiplex PCR. For each cell subset, the extracted genomic DNA was distributed evenly across all wells of several immunoSEQ 96-well plates, and each plate served as one replicate. For sorted subsets, each replicate PCR was loaded with around 220 ng genomic DNA, equivalent to about 30,000 T cell genomes. Purified libraries were quantified with a Qubit 3.0 fluorometer, sized on a Bioanalyzer 2100, and re-quantified with the KAPA Library Quantification kit. Every immunoSEQ 96-well plate was sequenced on a separate single-read 150-cycle Illumina NextSeq 550 flow cell. Turning to the authors' computational methods: The immunoSEQ output contained only junctional sequences without quality scores, so filtering could not match that applied to full-length reads. Sequences were annotated with PyIR, a Python wrapper for IgBLAST v1.9, and V/J genes and CDR3 were assigned using IMGT germline references. Reads with weak V/J assignments (E-value above 1e-6), missing CDR3, stop codons, out-of-frame junctions, or ambiguous translated residues were removed. V3J clonotypes were defined as sequences sharing an identical inferred V gene, J gene, and CDR3 amino acid sequence. To compute the percentage overlap between repertoires, the number of shared unique clonotypes was divided by the size of the smaller repertoire. Three approaches were used to assess repertoire richness: RTK rarefaction, the Chao1 estimator, and Recon v2.1 estimates of unobserved clonotypes. OLGA was used to compute generation probabilities for all TCRbeta clonotypes that the gDNA method yielded from a handful of donors. TCRdb stores this immuneACCESS table with in-frame sequences only. Part of the clones is absent; in the studies checked, under half of the shortfall reflects unresolved V genes, and no reason is known for the rest. The V and J calls and clone size are taken from that table; D and trimming were inferred from the DNA. Within this sample are around 1,900,000 clones, with approximately 92% of them counted one time only. Around 1.7% of the sample lies in the top ten.

Recombination linked TRBV28 to TRBJ1-4, with 7 central nucleotides matching TRBD1. The TCR was taken from a man between 18 and 35 years old in good health. Some clones in this sample may be carry-over from other donors' samples. The specimen was naive CD8+ T cells from PBMCs. The cell subset or site label corresponds to: CD45RA+CCR7+. The CDR3 corresponds to CASSLEGGYEKLFF. The nucleotide sequence is TGTGCCAGCAGTTTAGAAGGGGGCTATGAAAAACTGTTTTTT.